These T cell receptor beta chains were read from a single sample in a study of T-cell reconstitution after alpha-beta-depleted transplantation in children. MiXCR was run by TCRdb on the PCR reads, yielding one entry per CDR3 protein. The table has 450,000 to 550,000 distinct CDR3 sequences, about an eighth seen once. The source material was PBMCs, mostly from graft donor cells, sampled 180 days after TCRalphabeta/CD19-depleted stem cell transplant. Receptor source: a female patient aged 2 to 10 who had a stem cell transplant for aplastic anemia, so the T cells may come from the graft donor. Both conserved end residues are part of each CDR3. Each record gives: CDR3 length, clone size, J gene, V gene, D gene, CDR3 DNA, CDR3 protein. The D gene is left open where the match is weak. Clone size appears in some rows only: once, few, many, or a class for an expanded clone.

12	NA	TRBJ2-7	TRBV12-5	TRBD2	TGTGCTAGTGCCCGGGAGGCCCACGAGCAGTACTTC	CASAREAHEQYF
16	few	TRBJ1-3	TRBV7-9	NA	TGTGCCAGCAGCTTAGAGGCCAGAACCTCTGGAAACACCATATATTTT	CASSLEARTSGNTIYF
18	NA	TRBJ1-2	TRBV10-3	TRBD1	TGTGCCATCAGCCCGCCTCCGGGACAGGGAAGGCCTGGTATTGGCTACACCTTC	CAISPPPGQGRPGIGYTF
15	few	TRBJ1-4	TRBV3-1	NA	TGTGCCAGCAGCCAAGTGGTTGCAACTAATGAAAAACTGTTTTTT	CASSQVVATNEKLFF
13	NA	TRBJ1-2	TRBV20-1	NA	TGCAGTGCCAGCCCGGGACTCGCGGAGGGCTACACCTTC	CSASPGLAEGYTF
14	NA	TRBJ2-5	TRBV5-1	NA	TGCGCCAGCAGCCGGTGGTTGGAAGAAGAGACCCAGTACTTC	CASSRWLEEETQYF
16	few	TRBJ2-1	TRBV7-2	NA	TGTGCCAGCAGCTTGATTAGCGGAGCTCACTACAATGAGCAGTTCTTC	CASSLISGAHYNEQFF
17	NA	TRBJ2-1	TRBV28	TRBD2	TGTGCCAGCAGTTTATTTCTCCTAGCGGGGGGTTACAATGAGCAGTTCTTC	CASSLFLLAGGYNEQFF
13	NA	TRBJ2-1	TRBV18	NA	TGTGCCAGCTCACCACGGTGGGGTCGGGAGAGGTTCTTC	CASSPRWGRERFF
14	NA	TRBJ1-2	TRBV29-1	TRBD1	TGCAGCGTTGAAAAGGGTGGGACAGCAGTAGGCTACACCTTC	CSVEKGGTAVGYTF
15	few	TRBJ2-7	TRBV3-1	TRBD2	TGTGCCAGCAGCCTCCGACCGGGACTAGCGGGAGAGCAGTACTTC	CASSLRPGLAGEQYF
16	NA	TRBJ1-2	TRBV21-1	NA	NA	CASSKCGGLSNYGCTF
18	NA	TRBJ2-3	TRBV4-3	NA	TGCGCCAGCAGCCAAGATGGTCAGGCCGACTCTAGCACAGATACGCAGTATTTT	CASSQDGQADSSTDTQYF
15	NA	TRBJ2-7	TRBV7-9	NA	TGTGCCAGCAGCCCCGCTACGGGAGCCTCCTACGAGCAGTACTTC	CASSPATGASYEQYF
17	NA	TRBJ1-1	TRBV6-2/TRBV6-3	NA	TGTGCCAGCAGCCACGTCGAGGCCCCCACAGAGAACACTGAAGCTTTCTTT	CASSHVEAPTENTEAFF
14	NA	TRBJ2-7	TRBV19	TRBD1	TGTGCCAGTAGTGGAGGACAGGGGGCGTGGGAGCAGTACTTC	CASSGGQGAWEQYF